Shown below are 7 T cell receptor beta chains from a single sample sequenced in a study of cytomegalovirus exposure and HLA in healthy donors. Primers: 60 Vbeta forward and 13 Jbeta reverse. Here immunoSEQ multiplex PCR was the method, and the copy in TCRdb shows in-frame clones only, minus some. Of over 150,000 clones in the sample, almost 80% were seen once. Source material: PBMCs. These receptors were taken from a woman aged 18 to 35 in good health and CMV-seronegative.

The V gene is TRBV10-3, the J gene TRBJ1-6; 8 bases are a match to TRBD1. V was clipped by 0 bases and J by 5 bases; unmatched bases: 0. Per the germline V gene, CDR1 is ENHRY and CDR2 is SYGVKD. This CDR3 spans 15 amino acids. The CDR3 region is CAISESTGDNSPLHF. CDR3 nucleotide sequence: TGTGCCATCAGTGAGTCGACAGGGGATAATTCACCCCTCCACTTT.

The chain uses TRBV27 and TRBJ2-5, with D possibly being TRBD2 (6 bases). The tail of the sequence fits TRBJ2-7 better, so the J call may be wrong. Germline-derived CDR1 and CDR2 are MNHEY and SMNVEV (reference sequence). The CDR3 length is 14 residues. The DNA for the CDR3 is TGTGCCAGCAGTATCCGGGGGACTGTCTACGAGCAGTACTTC. Protein sequence: CASSIRGTVYEQYF.

The CDR3 bases are TGTGCCAGCAGCTTAGAGAGGACAGGGCGGGAAGGGGACACTGAAGCTTTCTTT. Its protein product is CASSLERTGREGDTEAFF. This rearrangement joins TRBV7-8 to TRBJ1-1; TRBD1 aligns across 8 bases. CDR1 SGHVS and CDR2 FQNEAQ come from the germline V gene. This CDR3 comprises 18 residues. V was clipped by 1 base and J by 3 bases; unmatched bases: 13.

Concerning this clone: Its ends do not fully match the called genes, so a read error is possible. This chain connects TRBV6-1 to TRBJ1-1; D unresolved. Per the germline V gene, CDR1 is MNHNS and CDR2 is SASEGT. The CDR3 is 14 residues long. CDR3 residues: CVSSINRGNTEAFF. The CDR3, as DNA: TGTGTCAGCAGTATAAACCGGGGGAACACTGAAGCTTTCTTT.

The rearrangement joins TRBV7-2 to TRBJ2-7; 7 bases are a match to TRBD1. From germline, CDR1 is SGHTA and CDR2 FQGNSA. Trimming removed 5 bases from V and 3 bases from J; junction bases left unmatched: 7. The CDR3 runs to 14 residues. The CDR3 sequence: CASSDRDRGYEQYF. The CDR3 nucleotides read TGTGCCAGCAGCGACCGGGACAGAGGCTACGAGCAGTACTTC.

The gene calls are TRBV10-3 and TRBJ1-3; D remains ambiguous. The germline V and J ends were trimmed by 0 bases and 1 base, with 10 bases remaining between them. There are 16 residues in the CDR3. From germline, CDR1 is ENHRY and CDR2 SYGVKD. In DNA, the CDR3 is TGTGCCATCAGTGAGTCGAGTCCCATATCTGGAAACACCATATATTTT. Its protein is CAISESSPISGNTIYF.

The chain recombines TRBV9 with TRBJ2-1, with D unresolved. CDR3 length: 15 residues. V was trimmed by 3 bases and J by 4 bases, leaving 14 bases between them. Germline lookup yields CDR1 SGDLS and CDR2 YYNGEE. The CDR3 sequence: CASSEAIRTYNEQFF. The CDR3 DNA is TGTGCCAGCAGCGAAGCGATCCGTACATACAATGAGCAGTTCTTC.